These 5 T cell receptor beta chains share one sample of origin, sequenced in a study of Graves' ophthalmopathy and Graves' hyperthyroidism. The study amplified TCR beta CDR3 regions using RNA transcripts. RT-PCR in the first round used HTBI primers; a second-round multiplex PCR followed. TCRdb re-derived calls from the multiplex PCR reads in MiXCR, one entry per CDR3 protein. Of over a million distinct CDR3 sequences listed, less than 45% are singletons. Sequenced: peripheral blood or thyroid tissue (not recorded which). The receptors here all came from an adult man with Graves' hyperthyroidism.

This clonotype was counted between two and nine times. This chain links TRBV19 with TRBJ1-2; D gene unclear. Trimming shortened V by 3 bases and J by 4 bases, and 18 bases separated the two germline ends. The CDR3 runs 16 residues. CDR1 is LNHDA and CDR2 is SQIVND in the germline V gene (reference sequence). CDR3 coding DNA: TGTGCCAGTAGTATCTTGGGGTCCTCGAAAAGCTATGGCTACACCTTC. This codes for CASSILGSSKSYGYTF. The entire variable domain, with the rest obtained from reference TRBV19 and TRBJ1-2, is as follows: DGGITQSPKYLFRKEGQNVTLSCEQNLNHDAMYWYRQDPGQGLRLIYYSQIVNDFQKGDIAEGYSVSREKKESFPLTVTSAQKNPTAFYLCASSILGSSKSYGYTFGSGTRLTVV.

Regarding this clonotype: Given a much more abundant clone one base away, this may be a read error. The gene calls are TRBV9 and TRBJ1-1; maybe TRBD1 (6 bases). Trimming took 4 bases from V and 4 from J, leaving 14 bases between them. CDR3 length: 14 amino acids. Germline V gene sequence: CDR1 SGDLS, CDR2 YYNGEE. For the CDR3, the DNA is TGTGCCAGCAGCACCACGGACAGAGGCACTGAAGCTTTCTTT. This translates into CASSTTDRGTEAFF.

This clonotype was seen repeatedly, ten times or more. V is TRBV20-1 and J is TRBJ2-7; D uncertain. V lost 3 bases and J 1 base, leaving 16 bases between the germline ends. CDR1 is DFQATT, CDR2 SNEGSKA, per germline (reference sequence). The CDR3 is 15 amino acids. DNA of the CDR3: TGCAGTGCTAGCATTGGGTCGGGTGATTCCTACGAGCAGTACTTC. Amino acids: CSASIGSGDSYEQYF.

V usage is TRBV6-5 and J usage is TRBJ1-1; 7 bases match TRBD1. The V gene's germline CDR1 is MNHEY and CDR2 SVGAGI. The V segment lost 6 bases and the J segment 8 bases; nucleotides outside the gene matches: 6. The length of the CDR3 is 12 residues. CDR3 DNA: TGTGCCAGCAGCCTCCGGGACAGCGAAGCTTTCTTT. Translation: CASSLRDSEAFF.

V gene TRBV19 combines with J gene TRBJ2-6; D tentatively fits TRBD1 or TRBD2 (5 bases each). The CDR3 runs to 17 residues. V was pared by 7 bases and J by 0 bases, with 16 bases between. Per germline, CDR1 LNHDA and CDR2 SQIVND (reference sequence). The CDR3 region has the DNA TGTGCCAGTACCAGAGGGGTACACCCCTCTGGGGCCAACGTCCTGACTTTC. This gives the protein CASTRGVHPSGANVLTF.